The entry that follows covers one TCR beta chain sequence. Its target antigen remains unknown. No quality values exist for individual bases; no much larger clone is one base distant. After more than nine days of culture, CD4+ T cells were isolated with the EasySep CD4+ T cell isolation kit. PCR-confirmed SARS-CoV-2 infection had occurred in convalescent patients between March and December 2020, before the Alpha, Beta and Delta variants emerged in the United States. Two doses of either the BNT162b2 or the mRNA-1273 mRNA SARS-CoV-2 vaccine were administered to participants. Half of the culture medium was replaced with fresh IL-2-containing medium on days 3 and 7. Unless noted otherwise, every peptide stimulation condition was cultured in triplicate wells. Using Ficoll-Paque Plus gradient centrifugation, PBMC were separated from whole blood and then either used fresh or cryopreserved at -140C. Genomic DNA was extracted from cultured CD4+ T cells with the QIAamp micro DNA kit.

CDR1 KGHSH and CDR2 LQKENI were looked up in the germline V gene. V loses 3 bases at its end and J loses 4 bases; junction bases beyond the gene matches: 7. The CDR3 covers 16 residues, taking in both the cysteine and the phenylalanine. Kept here is only the CDR3 DNA, which spans 48 bases and is read in frame from base 1. These data come from a study of vaccination effects on CD4 cells after COVID-19 (dated by TCRdb to between 2021 and 2024). Context from the whole study: The ViraFEST assay stimulated PBMC with viral peptide pools and then used TCR sequencing to identify antigen-specific CD4+ T cell clonotypes by expansion. Three convalescent patients were sampled early (day +14) and late (day +241, +227, +161 respectively) after vaccination. Across the study, the median time from the second dose to post-vaccine sampling was 72 days (range 14 to 241). Some 1.9 million PBMC per well were cultured with 10 ug/ml peptides in IMDM containing about 5% human AB serum, around 10 IU/ml IL-2 and gentamicin. In both COVID-19 convalescent patients and infection-naive vaccine recipients, the study compared SARS-CoV-2 spike-specific CD4+ TCR repertoires from before mRNA vaccination with those from after it. The full study included 10 to 11 COVID-19 convalescent patients and several SARS-CoV-2-naive healthy vaccine recipients. In the study, cultures from other donors were sequenced using the Oncomine TCR Beta short-read assay on an Illumina iSeq 100.

The receptor library was made with the immunoSEQ multiplex PCR assay. TCR beta CDR3 sequencing was performed on DNA from the cultured, isolated CD4+ T cells. The study's own analysis went as follows. Non-productive TCR sequences were discarded, and reads were trimmed to the CDR3 region, with only CDR3s of 7 or more amino acids retained. Antigen-specific clonotypes were identified with the MANAFEST web app by comparing expansion in peptide wells against reference cultures. Positive clones required FDR<0.05 expansion versus reference and all other wells, odds ratio above 5, and frequency above 0.1% in two replicate wells. A clonotype was defined as cross-reactive if the clonotype was significantly expanded both in SARS-CoV-2 spike wells and in at least one common cold coronavirus spike condition. CDR3 similarity was assessed by Levenshtein distance with the stringdist R package, and unrooted trees were built with ape in R 3.6.1. Sourced from immuneACCESS, this table was stored by TCRdb with only in-frame sequences that have V and J called. A share of the clones is absent; for the studies checked, an unresolved V gene accounts for under half, and the remainder has no known explanation. V, J and clone size are those of that table, while D and trimming were read from the DNA. This sample gives about 46,000 clones in total; about 70% of them show up just once. 5% to 5.5% of the sample is held by the ten biggest clonotypes.

General findings and caveats noted by the study authors: For convalescent patients, new clones induced by the vaccine made up most of the post-vaccine spike-reactive repertoire, and these new clones were largely distinct from the clones induced by infection. At late post-vaccination timepoints, both infection-induced and vaccine-induced clones showed marked clonal contraction, consistent with waning T cell responses. Only a small number of convalescent patients were included, and no early post-infection timepoints were available, which limited the study.

Here the chain combines TRBV18 and TRBJ2-3, with 10 bases matching TRBD2. This sequence was found in a human donor who had a prior SARS-CoV-2 infection. The input for sequencing was CD4+ T cells from PBMCs cultured without peptide, taken after COVID-19 vaccination. The sequenced DNA: TGTGCCAGCTCACCCGGAAGCGGGAGGGGGTCAGATACGCAGTATTTT. The resulting protein is CASSPGSGRGSDTQYF.